Following are 16 T cell receptor beta chains from one sample sequenced in a study of technical replicates of blood from a few donors. Using immunoSEQ multiplex PCR, the repertoire was profiled, and TCRdb retains in-frame clones only, with some absent. The sample has under 75,000 clones; just under 95% are singletons. The sequencing sample was made of T cells isolated from PBMCs. The receptors stem from a human donor in good health.

The chain uses TRBV4-2 and TRBJ2-7, with a possible D match to TRBD2 (5 bases). The germline gives CDR1 LGHNA, CDR2 YNFKEQ. Trimming stripped 4 bases from V and 5 bases from J, with 15 bases between. The CDR3 spans 14 residues. CDR3 DNA: TGTGCCAGCAGCCTCCCTGGGAGTCTCCACGAGCAGTACTTC. Translating it yields CASSLPGSLHEQYF.

J is TRBJ2-1 and V is TRBV9; 8 positions agree with TRBD2. This CDR3 region has 15 residues. CDR1 and CDR2 from the germline V gene are SGDLS and YYNGEE. V gave up 3 bases and J gave up 0 bases; unmatched junction bases: 2. The CDR3 region has the DNA TGTGCCAGCAGCGGTAGCGGGAACTCCTACAATGAGCAGTTCTTC. It translates to CASSGSGNSYNEQFF. The variable domain in full, completed from reference TRBV9 and TRBJ2-1, reads DSGVTQTPKHLITATGQRVTLRCSPRSGDLSVYWYQQSLDQGLQFLIQYYNGEERAKGNILERFSAQQFPDLHSELNLSSLELGDSALYFCASSGSGNSYNEQFFGPGTRLTVL.

Here the CDR3 DNA reads TGTGCCAGCAGCCAAGTTGGACTGGCTAATGAAAAACTGTTTTTT. Amino acids: CASSQVGLANEKLFF. The J gene is TRBJ1-4, the V gene TRBV4-2; D not resolved. The CDR3 is made up of 15 amino acids. Trimming took off 1 base at V and 3 bases at J, with 9 bases between the two ends. Germline CDR1 and CDR2: LGHNA and YNFKEQ.

The chain couples TRBV7-2 to TRBJ1-2; D not resolved. The V end lost 3 bases, the J end lost 6 bases, and 14 bases lay between the germline ends. This CDR3 is 14 amino acids long. The V gene's germline CDR1 is SGHTA and CDR2 FQGNSA. The CDR3: CASSLRRGSNGYTF. The DNA of the CDR3 is TGTGCCAGCAGCTTGCGACGGGGATCAAATGGCTACACCTTC.

V usage is TRBV10-1 and J usage is TRBJ2-3; D is undetermined. The CDR3 consists of 13 residues. Germline V gives CDR1 WNHNN, CDR2 SYGVQD (reference sequence). The germline V and J ends were trimmed by 0 bases and 3 bases, with 4 bases remaining between them. The CDR3 spells CASSESTTDTQYF. The CDR3 bases are TGCGCCAGCAGTGAGTCAACTACAGATACGCAGTATTTT.

The chain combines TRBV5-1 with TRBJ2-5, with TRBD1 matching 9 bases. The CDR3 contains 17 residues. After removal of 4 bases from V and 4 bases from J, the junction contained 14 bases not matched to a gene. The V gene's germline CDR1 is SGHRS and CDR2 YFSETQ. The CDR3 sequence: CASSATPPGTGRETQYF. The DNA for the CDR3 is TGCGCCAGCAGCGCGACCCCACCCGGGACAGGGAGAGAGACCCAGTACTTC.

The chain recombines TRBV7-8 with TRBJ2-1; the match to TRBD2 covers 8 bases. Germline CDR1 reads SGHVS; CDR2 reads FQNEAQ. CDR3 length equals 14 residues. J was trimmed by 7 bases and V by 1 base; bases with no gene match: 3. DNA of the CDR3: TGTGCCAGCAGCTTAGTAGCGGGAACGAATGAGCAGTTCTTC. It yields the protein CASSLVAGTNEQFF.

The rearrangement uses TRBV27 and TRBJ2-7; D may be TRBD1 (5 bases). The germline V gene encodes CDR1 MNHEY and CDR2 SMNVEV (reference sequence). V was shortened by 2 bases and J by 4 bases, with 21 bases between the two germline ends. CDR3 length: 17 amino acids. The chain's CDR3 is CASSLGKGRGYPYEQYF. The CDR3 region has the DNA TGTGCCAGCAGTTTAGGTAAAGGAAGGGGCTACCCTTACGAGCAGTACTTC.

By share, this clone ranks as medium-sized. This rearrangement joins TRBV11-2 to TRBJ2-2, with 7 bases lining up with TRBD1. The CDR3 extends over 16 amino acids. V shed 4 bases and J 0 bases; nucleotides not matched to a gene: 5. CDR1 and CDR2 from the germline V gene are SGHAT and FQNNGV. Written as DNA, the CDR3 is TGTGCCAGCAGCTCGTGGGGACAGACGAACACCGGGGAGCTGTTTTTT. Its translation: CASSSWGQTNTGELFF.

The chain uses TRBV7-6 and TRBJ2-7; TRBD2 matches at 13 bases. CDR3 size: 15 residues. The V gene's germline CDR1 is SGHVS and CDR2 FNYEAQ. J was trimmed by 6 bases and V by 1 base; bases with no gene match: 3. The CDR3 here is CASSLGGTSGTEQYF. DNA for the CDR3: TGTGCCAGCAGCTTAGGCGGGACTAGCGGGACCGAGCAGTACTTC. Full variable domain (remainder filled in from reference TRBV7-6 and TRBJ2-7): GAGVSQSPRYKVTKRGQDVALRCDPISGHVSLYWYRQALGQGPEFLTYFNYEAQQDKSGLPNDRFSAERPEGSISTLTIQRTEQRDSAMYRCASSLGGTSGTEQYFGPGTRLTVT.

This CDR3 is CASSADSRNFF. The CDR3 region has the DNA TGTGCCAGCAGTGCAGACAGTCGAAATTTCTTC. The chain employs TRBV2 and TRBJ2-1, with D possibly matching TRBD1 (5 bases). The CDR3 length is 11 residues. Germline loops: CDR1 SNHLY, CDR2 FYNNEI. Trimming took off 4 bases at V and 16 bases at J, with 14 bases between the two ends.

The chain combines TRBV5-1 with TRBJ1-2, with D hard to call. In germline, CDR1 is SGHRS, CDR2 YFSETQ. CDR3 length: 14 amino acids. The ends were cut back, 1 base at V and 3 bases at J, with 10 bases in the middle. CDR3 nucleotide sequence: TGCGCCAGCAGCTTGTTCCCCCGGGACTATGGCTACACCTTC. It is translated as CASSLFPRDYGYTF.

The rearrangement links TRBV13 to TRBJ2-5, with no clear D. The length of the CDR3 is 12 residues. The V end lost 1 base, the J end lost 4 bases, and 4 bases lay between the germline ends. Germline V gene data show CDR1 as PRHDT and CDR2 as FYEKMQ (reference sequence). The CDR3 DNA reads as TGTGCCAGCAGCTTAGTATCAGAGACCCAGTACTTC. This encodes CASSLVSETQYF.

The chain is built from TRBV4-1 and TRBJ2-7; 8 bases are a match to TRBD2. The ends lost 1 base at V and 3 bases at J; junction bases unmatched: 8. This CDR3 has 16 amino acids. Per the germline V gene, CDR1 is MGHRA and CDR2 is YSYEKL. The CDR3 region is CASSQALLAESYEQYF. Written as DNA, the CDR3 is TGCGCCAGCAGCCAAGCCCTACTAGCGGAGAGCTACGAGCAGTACTTC.

The chain joins TRBV27 to TRBJ1-5; TRBD1 aligns across 10 bases. After removal of 4 bases from V and 3 bases from J, the junction contained 3 bases not matched to a gene. This CDR3 spans 15 amino acids. CDR1 MNHEY and CDR2 SMNVEV come from the germline V gene (reference sequence). CDR3 bases: TGTGCCAGCAGTTCCGGGACAGGGGTCAATCAGCCCCAGCATTTT. This translates into CASSSGTGVNQPQHF.

A few counts support this clone. The chain joins TRBV7-2 to TRBJ2-2, with TRBD2 identical over 14 bases. The CDR3 runs 19 residues. V lost 3 bases to trimming and J lost 0 bases; unmatched junction nucleotides: 6. Germline V lookup: CDR1 SGHTA, CDR2 FQGNSA. In DNA form, the CDR3 reads TGTGCCAGCAGCTTCGGGACTAGCGGGAGTCTACCGAACACCGGGGAGCTGTTTTTT. Its protein product is CASSFGTSGSLPNTGELFF. The complete variable domain, with remaining parts taken from reference TRBV7-2 and TRBJ2-2, reads GAGVSQSPSNKVTEKGKDVELRCDPISGHTALYWYRQSLGQGLEFLIYFQGNSAPDKSGLPSDRFSAERTGGSVSTLTIQRTQQEDSAVYLCASSFGTSGSLPNTGELFFGEGSRLTVL.